This TCR beta chain was captured in a study of shared clonotypes between healthy human individuals (dated by TCRdb to the early 2020s). In terms of the full investigation: The cohort included three men and two women between 18 and 49 years of age. Between about 0.9 and 8.9 billion PBMCs per donor were obtained by leukapheresis. To increase sequencing depth and limit assay-specific biases, TCR repertoire library preparation and sequencing were carried out by different laboratories using diverse techniques. The study deeply sequenced blood TCR repertoires of several healthy adults to estimate repertoire size and the extent of clonotype sharing between individuals. For each donor, CD4 naive and CD4 memory were each run on three plates, CD8 naive on two plates, and CD8 memory on one plate. Overall study results and their limits: Estimated clonotype richness was generally larger for naive than for memory subsets. Pairwise subsampling indicated that sequencing depth was expected to affect the degree of clonotype sharing among donors. Across four donors, approximately 5% of naive CD4, 3% to 3.5% of naive CD8, approximately 2.5% of memory CD4, and 0.3% to 0.45% of memory CD8 clonotypes were shared. Sampling was restricted to blood, and TCR repertoires in tissues likely differ from the TCR repertoires found in blood. Incomplete sequencing was indicated by rarefaction of sorted-subset datasets, despite the large sequencing depth. Because the study included only a small number of donors, the genetic and exposure-history diversity represented was limited. Compared with non-shared clonotypes, clonotypes shared by all four sorted-subset donors had higher generation probabilities.

V sheds 1 base and J sheds 5 bases, leaving 12 bases between their ends. CDR1 SGHVS and CDR2 FQNEAQ are derived from the germline V gene. Its CDR3 holds 15 amino acids, cysteine through phenylalanine. Of the read, only the CDR3 DNA is kept; its 45 bases are in frame from base 1. Healthy HIV-negative adults with no recently reported acute infections or vaccinations were included as donors. Every donor was a Caucasian adult residing in Nashville, Tennessee, USA. CD4+ T cells were enriched by magnetic negative selection, after which naive cells were positively selected on CD45RA and the negative fraction was taken as the memory subset. Blood was obtained by leukapheresis, after which PBMCs were separated by Ficoll-Histopaque density gradient centrifugation and cryopreserved in liquid nitrogen vapor phase. Analytical flow cytometry was used to check the purity and quantity of each magnetically sorted T cell population. Genomic DNA was isolated from every sorted fraction and measured by UV absorbance on a Nanodrop 2000c.

Using the deep immunoSEQ assay, multiplex PCR amplified TCR CDR3 regions from genomic DNA. Genomic DNA extracted from each cell subset was distributed evenly over all wells of several immunoSEQ 96-well plates, and each plate served as one replicate. For sorted subsets, 200 to 250 ng of genomic DNA, equivalent to around 31,000 T cell genomes, went into each replicate PCR. Purified libraries were measured with a Qubit 3.0 fluorometer, size-checked on a Bioanalyzer 2100, and measured again with the KAPA Library Quantification kit. Each immunoSEQ 96-well plate was sequenced on its own single-read 150-cycle Illumina NextSeq 550 flow cell. The study's own analysis went as follows. Because the immunoSEQ output included only junctional sequences and no quality scores, the filtering could not be the same as the filtering used for full-length reads. To assign V/J genes and CDR3, sequences were annotated using PyIR, a Python wrapper for IgBLAST v1.9, with IMGT germline references. Reads were filtered out if the reads had weak V/J assignments (E-value above 1e-6), no CDR3, stop codons, out-of-frame junctions, or ambiguous translated residues. V3J clonotypes were defined as sequences sharing an identical inferred V gene, J gene, and CDR3 amino acid sequence. To compute the percentage overlap between repertoires, the number of shared unique clonotypes was divided by the size of the smaller repertoire. Richness of each repertoire was evaluated using RTK rarefaction, the Chao1 estimator, and Recon v2.1 estimates of unobserved clonotypes. For all TCRbeta clonotypes obtained by the gDNA method from a handful of donors, generation probabilities were computed with OLGA. This immuneACCESS table, as held by TCRdb, lists in-frame sequences with V and J called but not all clones. Of the missing ones, under half trace to an unresolved V gene in checked studies; the others have no known cause. For V, J and clone size, that table is used; D and trimming come from the DNA. The sample table holds some 1,600,000 clones, of which 98% were seen once. The ten largest make up about 0.45% of the sample.

With regard to this clone: Which antigen it targets is not known. Base qualities were left out, and no much larger clone turns up one base away.

The sequence is built from TRBV7-8 and TRBJ1-5; perhaps TRBD1 is the D gene, with 6 bases matching. The material sequenced was naive CD4+ T cells sorted from blood. The sample's cell subset or site, from its label and the paper: CD45RA+ positively selected. The sequence derives from a man younger than 45 in good health. The sequence in DNA is TGTGCCAGCAGCTTAGGTACAGGGATGTATCAGCCCCAGCATTTT. Its translation reads: CASSLGTGMYQPQHF.